This T cell receptor beta chain is from a study of T cells in Graves' hyperthyroidism and ophthalmopathy. This clonotype was found a few times. Using RNA transcripts as the source, TCR beta CDR3 regions were amplified. HTBI primers were employed in a first-round RT-PCR of the TCR CDR3. TCRdb reprocessed the multiplex PCR reads via MiXCR and lists one record per CDR3 protein. Here the sample spans approximately 420,000 distinct CDR3 sequences, roughly 15% being singletons. The germline V gene has CDR1 SGHDN and CDR2 FVKESK. The CDR3 spans 16 residues. Unmatched junction bases numbered 7, after V lost 1 base and J lost 5 bases.

Sequencing was done on a sample of blood. This sequence originates from a woman under 30 with Graves' hyperthyroidism. This chain joins TRBV14 and TRBJ2-5, with 10 bases fitting TRBD2. CDR3 region: CASSQVPSGSWETQYF. In DNA form, the CDR3 reads TGTGCCAGCAGCCAAGTCCCTAGCGGGAGTTGGGAGACCCAGTACTTC.